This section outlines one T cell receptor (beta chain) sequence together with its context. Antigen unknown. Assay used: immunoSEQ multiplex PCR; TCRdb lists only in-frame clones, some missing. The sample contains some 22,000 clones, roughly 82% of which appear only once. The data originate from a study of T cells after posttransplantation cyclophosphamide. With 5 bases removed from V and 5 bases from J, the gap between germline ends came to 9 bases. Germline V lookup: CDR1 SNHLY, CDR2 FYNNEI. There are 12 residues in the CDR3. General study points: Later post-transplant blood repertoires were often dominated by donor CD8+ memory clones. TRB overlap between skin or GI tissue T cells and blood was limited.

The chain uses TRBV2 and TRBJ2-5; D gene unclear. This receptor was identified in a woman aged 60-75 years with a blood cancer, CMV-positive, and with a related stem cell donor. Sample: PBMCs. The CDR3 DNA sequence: TGTGCCAGCAGTTACGGGTGGGAGACCCAGTACTTC. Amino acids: CASSYGWETQYF.